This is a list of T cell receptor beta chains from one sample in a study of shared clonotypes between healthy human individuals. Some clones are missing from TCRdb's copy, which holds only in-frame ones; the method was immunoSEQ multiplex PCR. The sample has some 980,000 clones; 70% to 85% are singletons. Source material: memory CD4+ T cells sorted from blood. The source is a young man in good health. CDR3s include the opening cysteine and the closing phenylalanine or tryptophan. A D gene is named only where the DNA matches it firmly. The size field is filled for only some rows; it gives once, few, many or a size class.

TGCGCCAGCAGTTCTTGGGGGGAGCAGTACTTC CASSSWGEQYF TRBJ2-7 - - TRBV5-1
TGTGCCAGCTCACCACCTCCCAGCGGGGAGACCCAGTACTTC CASSPPPSGETQYF TRBJ2-5 - - TRBV18
TGCGCCAGCAGCCTAGCGGGGGGGCCAGGAGAGACCCAGTACTTC CASSLAGGPGETQYF TRBJ2-5 once TRBD2 TRBV5-1
TGTGCCAGCAGCCCAGGACTAGCGGGAGCGTACTCCTACGAGCAGTACTTC CASSPGLAGAYSYEQYF TRBJ2-7 - - TRBV21-1
TGTGCTAGTGAAGACCCTCCGAAGGGAGGCTCTTACGAGCAGTACTTC CASEDPPKGGSYEQYF TRBJ2-7 - - TRBV12-5
TGTGCCAGCAGCAGCCGGGACAGGGGGCGGGAGACCCAGTACTTC CASSSRDRGRETQYF TRBJ2-5 - TRBD1 TRBV5-6
TGTGCCAGCAGCTTGGAGGACACCTACGAGCAGTACTTC CASSLEDTYEQYF TRBJ2-7 - - TRBV7-9
TGCAGTGCTAGCGGGGTTCAGCCCCAGCATTTT CSASGVQPQHF TRBJ1-5 - - TRBV20-1
TGTGCCAGCAGCTTAAGAGGGAGTAGAGTGTATGAGCAGTTCTTC CASSLRGSRVYEQFF TRBJ2-1 few - TRBV7-2
TGTGCCAGCTCGCCCACAGGGAACACCGGGGAGCTGTTTTTT CASSPTGNTGELFF TRBJ2-2 - - TRBV18
TGTGCCAGCAGCTTAGTCAAGACGAGTGAAGCTTTCTTT CASSLVKTSEAFF TRBJ1-1 - - TRBV11-3
TGTGCCAGCAGCGGACACAGGGGTTTCACCTTC CASSGHRGFTF TRBJ1-2 few TRBD1 TRBV9
TGTGCTAGGAAAAAGGGGGGCGAAGAGACCCAGTACTTC CARKKGGEETQYF TRBJ2-5 - - TRBV12-5
TGCGCCAGCTCCCGGGAGCTAGCTGCAGATACGCAGTATTTT CASSRELAADTQYF TRBJ2-3 - - TRBV5-1